This entry features one TCR beta chain sequence. The sample belongs to a study of identical twins. This CDR3 has 14 amino acids. Trimming at V came to 5 bases and at J to 2 bases, leaving 9 bases not matched to a gene. CDR1 and CDR2 (germline): DFQATT, SNEGSKA (reference sequence). TCRdb independently ran MiXCR on the 5' RACE reads; one entry per CDR3 protein. The sample shows 240,000 or so distinct CDR3 sequences, 10% to 13% of them seen only once. The rearrangement joins TRBV20-1 to TRBJ2-7; 7 positions agree with TRBD1. The TCR comes from a middle-aged man in good health. The sequencing input was memory T cells sorted from blood. CDR3 nucleotide sequence: TGCAGTGCTGCACAGGGACAGCTCGCCTACGAGCAGTACTTC. This gives the protein CSAAQGQLAYEQYF.